The table lists the clone carrying this T cell receptor beta chain with a few counts. TCRdb re-analysed the RT-PCR reads in MiXCR, keeping a single row per CDR3 protein. The data show around 200,000 distinct CDR3 sequences, with around 40% seen just once and more than 9% held by the top ten. The sample originates from a study of patients and donors after allogeneic stem cell transplantation. The CDR3 is 12 amino acids. Between the trimmed V and J ends, which lost 3 bases and 10 bases, there was a span of 12 bases. This TCR came from a human donor who was either an allogeneic HSCT recipient or a stem cell or donor lymphocyte infusion donor (not recorded which). It is not recorded whose cells these are; they may come from a transplant donor. This chain joins TRBV12-3 or TRBV12-4 and TRBJ1-1, with D uncertain. Sequences were obtained from blood, either unsorted or a sorted T cell fraction (not recorded which). CDR3 protein: CASSFLLSGAFF. CDR3 sequence (DNA): TGTGCCAGCAGTTTTCTCCTCAGCGGAGCTTTCTTT.